This TCR beta chain came from a study of blood T cell repertoires in COVID-19. The overall study: The United States, Italy and Spain provided the acute and convalescent COVID-19 samples.

Measured with immunoSEQ multiplex PCR; TCRdb has only the in-frame clones, and not every one. This table holds some 150,000 clones, about 80% found once. This CDR3 contains 10 residues. The source of this sequence is a woman at least 80 years old in a cohort sampled during active or convalescent COVID-19. This chain joins TRBV21-1 and TRBJ2-7; the table assigns TRBD2, which was not confirmed against the DNA. TRBV21-1 is flagged as a pseudogene. Material for sequencing was peripheral blood. The CDR3 DNA reads TGTGCCCGAGCGGGGTACGAGCAGTACTTC. Translation: CARAGYEQYF.